This is a list of T cell receptor beta chains from one sample in a study of regulatory T cells in long-lasting Graves disease. TCRdb re-called the multiplex PCR reads through MiXCR, storing one row per CDR3 protein. The sample gives 510,000 or so distinct CDR3 sequences, 12% of which show up once; around 10% is in the top ten. The same specimen was also included in a second study, on T cells in Graves' hyperthyroidism and ophthalmopathy.

This sample comprised peripheral blood mononuclear cells (PBMCs), obtained at new diagnosis, from a patient treated with antithyroid drugs. The receptors were gathered from a woman between 25 and 40 years old with Graves disease. CDR3s include the opening cysteine and the closing phenylalanine or tryptophan. The D gene is left open where the match is weak. The size entry is marked missing in some rows and otherwise reads once, few, many or a size class.

j_call d_call v_call clone_size cdr3_nt cdr3_aa
TRBJ2-3 - TRBV15 - TGTGCCACCAGTTCGAGACCTTGGGCTAGCAGTACAGATACGCAGTATTTT CATSSRPWASSTDTQYF
TRBJ2-1 TRBD2 TRBV7-3 few TGTGCCAGCAGTCGGGGGGGGGATGAGCAGTTCTTC CASSRGGDEQFF
TRBJ2-3 - TRBV12-3/TRBV12-4 many TGTGCCAGCAGCTCAGGGAGTCTTGCCACAGATACGCAGTATTTT CASSSGSLATDTQYF
TRBJ2-7 - TRBV11-2 many TGTGCCAGCAGCCATGGAGCCTCCTACGAGCAGTACTTC CASSHGASYEQYF
TRBJ2-7 TRBD2 TRBV12-3/TRBV12-4 many TGTGCCAGCAGCCCCATACTAGCGTTCTCCTACGAGCAGTACTTC CASSPILAFSYEQYF
TRBJ2-5 - TRBV9 - TGTGCCAGCAGCGTAGGGAGCAGGGACGAGACCCAGTACTTC CASSVGSRDETQYF
TRBJ2-3 - TRBV11-2 - TGTGCCAGTAGTATTCAAGCCGAAGATACGCAGTATTTT CASSIQAEDTQYF
TRBJ2-7 - TRBV6-1 many TGTGCCAGCAGTCAAATACACCGCTACGAGCAGTACTTC CASSQIHRYEQYF
TRBJ1-1 - TRBV6-4 few TGTGCCAGCAGTGACTATCCTCGGTCGGGGAACACTGAAGCTTTCTTT CASSDYPRSGNTEAFF
TRBJ2-7 TRBD2 TRBV28 - TGTGCCAGCAGTTTATTTGCGCTCGGTAAACTAGCGGGAGGGCCCCTCTACGAGCAGTACTTC CASSLFALGKLAGGPLYEQYF
TRBJ2-6 - TRBV2 few TGTGCCAGCACTTGGCAGCTATCTGGGGCCAACGTCCTGACTTTC CASTWQLSGANVLTF
TRBJ2-7 TRBD2 TRBV6-5 many TGTGCCAGCAGTTACGAAGGTAGCGGGAGCTACGAGCAGTACTTC CASSYEGSGSYEQYF
TRBJ1-6 - TRBV2 many TGTGCCAGCGCGAAAGGGTGGTATTCACCCCTCCACTTT CASAKGWYSPLHF
TRBJ2-5 - TRBV11-2 many TGTGCCAGCGGCCAGCCCAGGGGGAGGGAGACCCAGTACTTC CASGQPRGRETQYF
TRBJ1-5 - TRBV27 many TGTGCCAGCAGTTTATCTTTTGGTCAGCCCCAGCATTTT CASSLSFGQPQHF
TRBJ1-2 - TRBV7-2 many TGTGCCAGCAGCCGCCGTGGCGGAAACTATGGCTACACCTTC CASSRRGGNYGYTF
TRBJ2-7 - TRBV7-8 few TGTGCCAGCAGCTTAGAGGGCGCGAGAGAGCAGTACTTC CASSLEGAREQYF
TRBJ1-2 - TRBV4-1 few TGCGCCAGCAGCCAAGCCCCTCAGGCCGGGGGCGGAGGCTACACCTTC CASSQAPQAGGGGYTF
TRBJ1-4 - TRBV4-2 many TGTGCCAGCAGCCAAGATAGGGGGGGCGGTAATGAAAAACTGTTTTTT CASSQDRGGGNEKLFF
TRBJ2-2 - TRBV27 - TGTGCCAGCAGTTTATGGGGTGACGGCAACACCGGGGAGCTGTTTTTT CASSLWGDGNTGELFF
TRBJ2-7 - TRBV27 few TGTGCCAGCAGTTTAAAGGCAGGGCTCTCCTACGAGCAGTACTTC CASSLKAGLSYEQYF
TRBJ1-6 - TRBV2 - TGTGCCAGCACCAGAAGGGGGGGGGTCCATTCACCCCTCCACTTT CASTRRGGVHSPLHF
TRBJ2-2 TRBD1 TRBV5-1 few TGCGCCAGCAGCCCTGATCCATACAGGGGGACCGGGGAGCTGTTTTTT CASSPDPYRGTGELFF
TRBJ2-2 TRBD2 TRBV6-1 few TGTGCCAGCTTAGGACGGGAGGTTTCCTTTAACACCGGGGAGCTGTTTTTT CASLGREVSFNTGELFF
TRBJ1-5 TRBD1 TRBV19 many TGTGCCAGTACCCAAACAGGGGGTAATCAGCCCCAGCATTTT CASTQTGGNQPQHF
TRBJ2-1 TRBD2 TRBV7-2 - TGTGCCAGCCTTCCTTGGGGGGGGAGTCTCTACAATGAGCAGTTCTTC CASLPWGGSLYNEQFF
TRBJ2-1 TRBD2 TRBV20-1 many TGCAGTGCCAGACTAGCGGGAGTCAATGAGCAGTTCTTC CSARLAGVNEQFF
TRBJ1-6 - TRBV5-6 many TGTGCCAGCAGCTTTACTGTGGGGGGCGTTTTACTCCCCCTCCACTTT CASSFTVGGVLLPLHF
TRBJ2-5 TRBD2 TRBV4-1 - TGCGCCAGCAGCCCAAGACTAGCGGGAGGGAAAGAGACCCAGTACTTC CASSPRLAGGKETQYF
TRBJ2-2 - TRBV3-1 many TGTGCCAGCAGGGGAGGGAGGGGGCAGCCTGCGAACACCGGGGAGCTGTTTTTT CASRGGRGQPANTGELFF
TRBJ2-1 - TRBV7-2 many TGTGCCAGCAGCTTAGGGGCAGAGGGCCCAGGTGAGCAGTTCTTC CASSLGAEGPGEQFF
TRBJ2-2 - TRBV4-1 few TGCGCCAGCAGCCACCCCCCGTGGCGGGACTCCACCGGGGAGCTGTTTTTT CASSHPPWRDSTGELFF
TRBJ1-1 - TRBV7-2 - TGTGCCAGCCAGGGAGGACAGCAGAACACTGAAGCTTTCTTT CASQGGQQNTEAFF
TRBJ2-7 TRBD2 TRBV20-1 many TGCAGTGCTAGTGTGCTAGCGGGACGGGCGGGGTACGAGCAGTACTTC CSASVLAGRAGYEQYF
TRBJ2-2 - TRBV3-1 many TGTGCCAGCAGCCAAGGGCGCAACCTCCTGGGCACCGGGGAGCTGTTTTTT CASSQGRNLLGTGELFF
TRBJ1-3 - TRBV7-2 many TGTGCCAGCAGCTTAGGGGGGGCTACCGGAAACACCATATATTTT CASSLGGATGNTIYF
TRBJ2-1 - TRBV19 many TGTGCCAGTAGTATAGTCCCAGCGTCCAATGAGCAGTTCTTC CASSIVPASNEQFF
TRBJ2-1 - TRBV5-1 many TGCGCCAGCAGCTTAGGGGGACTAAGCCACAATGAGCAGTTCTTC CASSLGGLSHNEQFF
TRBJ2-6 - TRBV27 many TGTGCCAGCAGCATCTCTGGGGCCAACGTCCTGACTTTC CASSISGANVLTF
TRBJ1-1 - TRBV19 few TGTGCCAGTAGTATTGGGCATCCGGGCACTGAAGCTTTCTTT CASSIGHPGTEAFF
TRBJ1-5 - TRBV28 - TGTGCCAGCAGTTTATTCGGTGGGAACGACAATCAGCCCCAGCATTTT CASSLFGGNDNQPQHF
TRBJ1-4 - TRBV4-1 many TGCGCCAGCAGCCAACAGGGGACGGGGGATGAAAAACTGTTTTTT CASSQQGTGDEKLFF